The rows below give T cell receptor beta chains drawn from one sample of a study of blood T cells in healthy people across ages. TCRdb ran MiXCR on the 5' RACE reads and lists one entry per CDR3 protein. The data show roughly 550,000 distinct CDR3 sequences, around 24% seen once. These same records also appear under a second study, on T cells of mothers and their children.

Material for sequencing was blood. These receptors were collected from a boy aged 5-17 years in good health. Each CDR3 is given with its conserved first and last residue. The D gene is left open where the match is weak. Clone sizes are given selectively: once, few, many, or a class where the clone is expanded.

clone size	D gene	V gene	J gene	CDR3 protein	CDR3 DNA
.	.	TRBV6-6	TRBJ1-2	CASSHGQIYGYTF	TGTGCCAGCAGCCACGGACAGATCTATGGCTACACCTTC
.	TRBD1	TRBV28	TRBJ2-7	CASTTVGDRGSYEQYF	TGTGCCAGCACCACGGTTGGGGACAGGGGGTCCTACGAGCAGTACTTC
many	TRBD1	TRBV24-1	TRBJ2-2	CATSEQGDTGELFF	TGTGCCACCAGCGAACAGGGGGATACCGGGGAGCTGTTTTTT
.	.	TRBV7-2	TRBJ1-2	CASSLAGANYGYTF	TGTGCCAGCAGCTTAGCCGGGGCAAACTATGGCTACACCTTC
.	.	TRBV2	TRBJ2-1	CASNGRREQFF	TGTGCCAGCAATGGACGAAGGGAGCAGTTCTTC
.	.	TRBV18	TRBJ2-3	CASSPVRGDTQYF	TGTGCCAGCTCACCCGTCCGCGGAGATACGCAGTATTTT
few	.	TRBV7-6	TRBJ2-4	CASSPLGGAVLAKNIQYF	TGTGCCAGCAGCCCGCTAGGTGGTGCGGTCCTAGCCAAAAACATTCAGTACTTC
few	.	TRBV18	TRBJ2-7	CASSPALAAYEQYF	TGTGCCAGCTCACCAGCCCTAGCCGCCTACGAGCAGTACTTC
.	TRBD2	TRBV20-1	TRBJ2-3	CSPGVAGRTDTQYF	TGCAGTCCGGGGGTAGCGGGTCGCACAGATACGCAGTATTTT
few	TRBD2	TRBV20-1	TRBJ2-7	CSANALAGGPYEQYF	TGCAGTGCCAACGCACTAGCGGGAGGTCCCTACGAGCAGTACTTC
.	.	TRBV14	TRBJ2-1	CASSQLPSASSYNEQFF	TGTGCCAGCAGCCAACTCCCCAGCGCTAGCTCCTACAATGAGCAGTTCTTC
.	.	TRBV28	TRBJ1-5	CASSLPGGNQPQHF	TGTGCCAGCAGTTTACCGGGGGGCAATCAGCCCCAGCATTTT
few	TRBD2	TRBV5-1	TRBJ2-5	CASSLKRGKETQYF	TGCGCCAGCAGCCTGAAGCGGGGGAAAGAGACCCAGTACTTC
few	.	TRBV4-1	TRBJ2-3	CASSRPETDTQYF	TGCGCCAGCAGCCGCCCGGAGACAGATACGCAGTATTTT
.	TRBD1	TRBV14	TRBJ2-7	CASSLQRQGEQYF	TGTGCCAGCAGCCTCCAGAGACAGGGCGAGCAGTACTTC
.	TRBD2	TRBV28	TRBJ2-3	CASSPRAGAYTDTQYF	TGTGCCAGCAGTCCCCGGGCGGGAGCTTACACAGATACGCAGTATTTT
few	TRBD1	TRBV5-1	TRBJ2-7	CASSLEGQGAHEQYF	TGCGCCAGCAGCTTGGAGGGACAGGGGGCTCATGAGCAGTACTTC
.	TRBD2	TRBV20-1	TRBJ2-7	CSARGWGGGAIEQYF	TGCAGTGCTAGAGGGTGGGGCGGGGGGGCCATCGAGCAGTACTTC